The 27 T cell receptor beta chains presented below share a single source sample, sequenced in a study of T-cell memory formation after mild COVID-19. TCRdb fed the 5' RACE reads into MiXCR, producing one record per CDR3 protein. The table shows roughly 320,000 distinct CDR3 sequences, with 28% occurring only once. Sequenced: PBMCs or a T cell subset sorted from them (not recorded which). Receptors originate from an adult woman who had mild COVID-19 (a few samples of this study predate the infection). Cell type and time point are not known.

The chain is built from TRBV10-3 and TRBJ1-5; D perhaps matches TRBD1 (6 bases). The germline V gene encodes CDR1 ENHRY and CDR2 SYGVKD. Trimming pared 4 bases from V and 6 bases from J, leaving 13 bases between. This CDR3 contains 14 residues. DNA of the CDR3: TGTGCCATCAGTGTAGAACAGGGCGGTCAGCCCCAGCATTTT. Translation gives CAISVEQGGQPQHF.

The chain employs TRBV6-1 and TRBJ2-1; TRBD2 might be the D (5 bases). The CDR3 runs to 13 residues. V dropped 11 bases and J dropped 6 bases, with 17 bases sitting between them. CDR1 is MNHNS, CDR2 SASEGT, per germline. In DNA form, the CDR3 reads TGTGCCGGAAGACGGGCGGCGGGCAATGAGCAGTTCTTC. This encodes CAGRRAAGNEQFF.

The chain carries TRBV6-5 and TRBJ2-7; D is tentatively TRBD1 or TRBD2 (5 bases each). The V gene's germline CDR1 is MNHEY and CDR2 SVGAGI. This CDR3 has 14 residues. Trimming pared 10 bases from V and 0 bases from J, leaving 16 bases between. CDR3 in amino acids: CATTPGPSSYEQYF. DNA for the CDR3: TGTGCCACTACACCGGGGCCCTCCTCCTACGAGCAGTACTTC.

The V and J genes are TRBV5-5 and TRBJ2-1, with D possibly being TRBD2 (5 bases). This CDR3 has 15 residues. The ends were cut back, 0 bases at V and 6 bases at J, with 13 bases in the middle. CDR1 and CDR2 from the germline V gene are SGHKS and YYEKEE (reference sequence). The DNA of the CDR3 is TGTGCCAGCAGCTTGGCTTTAGCGTTGGGCAATGAGCAGTTCTTC. It translates to CASSLALALGNEQFF.

This clonotype was counted a few times. This chain joins TRBV12-3 or TRBV12-4 and TRBJ1-6; 10 positions match TRBD1. The CDR3 totals 16 residues. Trimming cost V 6 bases and J 6 bases; bases outside gene matches: 8. The CDR3 loop reads CASRQGQGTFNSPLHF. DNA of the CDR3: TGTGCCAGCAGACAGGGACAGGGGACATTTAATTCACCCCTCCACTTT.

The rearrangement joins TRBV7-9 to TRBJ1-1; a weak D match, TRBD1 (6 bases). The CDR3 consists of 16 residues. Per the germline V gene, CDR1 is SEHNR and CDR2 is FQNEAQ (reference sequence). Deletions cut 5 bases from V and 0 bases from J, with 16 bases between. The CDR3 loop reads CASSPGEAKMNTEAFF. DNA of the CDR3: TGTGCCAGCAGCCCAGGGGAGGCTAAAATGAACACTGAAGCTTTCTTT.

The chain recombines TRBV11-3 with TRBJ2-3, with 7 nucleotides matching TRBD1. The CDR3 covers 15 residues. The V and J ends lost 5 bases and 3 bases, in that order; junction bases with no gene match: 8. The germline V gene encodes CDR1 SGHNT and CDR2 YENEEA. CDR3 region: CASSPVQGPTDTQYF. The CDR3 DNA follows: TGTGCCAGCAGCCCAGTACAGGGGCCTACAGATACGCAGTATTTT. Variable domain in full (rest from reference TRBV11-3 and TRBJ2-3): EAGVVQSPRYKIIEKKQPVAFWCNPISGHNTLYWYLQNLGQGPELLIRYENEEAVDDSQLPKDRFSAERLKGVDSTLKIQPAELGDSAVYLCASSPVQGPTDTQYFGPGTRLTVL.

This rearrangement joins TRBV25-1 to TRBJ2-1; D not certain. This CDR3 region has 14 residues. V shed 5 bases and J shed 6 bases, with 14 bases lying between them. Per the germline V gene, CDR1 is MGHDK and CDR2 is SYGVNS. Written as DNA, the CDR3 is TGTGCCAGCAGTCGGCAAACCGATCCCAATGAGCAGTTCTTC. Amino acids: CASSRQTDPNEQFF.

This clonotype was seen a few times. The chain uses TRBV6-6 and TRBJ2-5; D remains unclear. The CDR3 consists of 15 residues. Germline assignment: CDR1 MNHNY and CDR2 SVGAGI (reference sequence). V was cut by 3 bases and J by 0 bases, with 11 bases left in between. CDR3 in amino acids: CASSYRQPYQETQYF. The CDR3 DNA is TGTGCCAGCAGTTATCGGCAACCGTACCAAGAGACCCAGTACTTC.

This chain uses TRBV2 with TRBJ1-5; no clear D. Trimming stripped 3 bases from V and 7 bases from J, with 10 bases between. CDR1 is SNHLY and CDR2 is FYNNEI in the germline V gene. The CDR3 covers 13 residues. The CDR3 DNA reads TGTGCCAGCAGTGATAGAATACTCCAGCCCCAGCATTTT. Its protein product is CASSDRILQPQHF.

The V gene is TRBV3-1, the J gene TRBJ2-3; weak D call: TRBD1 (5 bases). The V gene lost 5 bases and the J gene lost 0 bases, with 12 bases spanning the gap. Germline lookup yields CDR1 LGHDT and CDR2 YNNKEL (reference sequence). The CDR3 extends over 15 amino acids. The CDR3 nucleotides read TGTGCCAGCAGCGTAGGGGCTACTAGCACAGATACGCAGTATTTT. Amino acid sequence: CASSVGATSTDTQYF.

This clonotype was observed a handful of times. V usage is TRBV20-1 and J usage is TRBJ2-3; D not resolved. Germline CDR1 and CDR2: DFQATT and SNEGSKA (reference sequence). CDR3 length: 11 amino acids. The CDR3 nucleotides read TGCGGATCTTATAACACAGATACGCAGTATTTT. Residues: CGSYNTDTQYF.

This clonotype was counted a few times. V and J are TRBV5-5 and TRBJ2-2; D may be TRBD1 or TRBD2 (6 bases each). Deletions cut 6 bases from V and 4 bases from J, with 19 bases between. CDR3 length: 16 residues. Germline V CDR1 and CDR2: SGHKS, YYEKEE (reference sequence). The DNA for the CDR3 is TGTGCCAGCACCCCTCCGGGGGCAGGAACCACCGGGGAGCTGTTTTTT. Residues: CASTPPGAGTTGELFF.

V and J are TRBV7-9 and TRBJ1-2; D is unresolved. Looked up from germline, CDR1 is SEHNR and CDR2 is FQNEAQ (reference sequence). V gave up 5 bases and J gave up 1 base, with 5 bases separating them. The CDR3 consists of 12 residues. CDR3 nucleotides: TGTGCCAGCAGCGAGATTAACTATGGCTACACCTTC. Its protein is CASSEINYGYTF.

There are a few counts of this clonotype. The chain employs TRBV4-1 and TRBJ2-5, with a possible D match to TRBD2 (5 bases). CDR1 is MGHRA, CDR2 YSYEKL, per germline. The CDR3 has 16 residues. V was trimmed by 0 bases and J by 2 bases, leaving 13 bases between them. For the CDR3, the DNA is TGCGCCAGCAGCCAAGATCGGGCGGGTGGGCAAGAGACCCAGTACTTC. It translates to CASSQDRAGGQETQYF.

V gene TRBV7-2 combines with J gene TRBJ2-3, with D perhaps matching TRBD2 (6 bases). Germline loops: CDR1 SGHTA, CDR2 FQGNSA. This CDR3 comprises 16 residues. Trimming removed 5 bases at V and 0 bases at J, with 15 bases between. The CDR3 nucleotides are TGTGCCAGCAGCCCTAGGGCGGGGAGTAGCACAGATACGCAGTATTTT. Its translation is CASSPRAGSSTDTQYF.

CDR3 amino acids: CASSPTWGGANVLTF. DNA for the CDR3: TGCGCCAGCAGCCCAACGTGGGGTGGGGCCAACGTCCTGACTTTC. The chain links TRBV4-1 to TRBJ2-6; the D is unclear. The CDR3 runs to 15 residues. V lost 4 bases, J lost 3 bases, and 10 bases lay in between. Germline CDR1 reads MGHRA; CDR2 reads YSYEKL.

This clonotype was seen only a few times. V gene TRBV29-1 combines with J gene TRBJ1-1; 7 nucleotides agree with TRBD1. The V gene end was trimmed by 8 bases and the J gene end by 7 bases; junction bases not matched to a gene: 4. CDR3 length: 10 amino acids. Per germline, CDR1 SQVTM and CDR2 ANQGSEA. The CDR3 sequence: CSPGTDEAFF. DNA of the CDR3: TGCAGCCCAGGGACAGATGAAGCTTTCTTT.

In its sample, this clonotype was seen a few times. The V call is TRBV24-1, the J call TRBJ2-3; D remains unclear. The germline V gene encodes CDR1 KGHDR and CDR2 SFDVKD. V lost 1 base and J lost 2, with 6 bases in between. This CDR3 spans 14 amino acids. The CDR3 region has the DNA TGTGCCACCAGTGATTTCGAGAACACAGATACGCAGTATTTT. Translating gives CATSDFENTDTQYF.

This chain links TRBV7-3 with TRBJ1-3, with D uncertain. This CDR3 is 16 amino acids long. The germline gives CDR1 SGHTA, CDR2 FQGTGA. V was trimmed by 2 bases and J by 0 bases, leaving 11 bases between them. The CDR3 DNA reads TGTGCCAGCAGCTTATCTTTCGTAGCCTCTGGAAACACCATATATTTT. This sequence encodes CASSLSFVASGNTIYF.

This clonotype turned up a few times. The chain joins TRBV12-3 or TRBV12-4 to TRBJ2-1, with a tentative D call TRBD1 (6 bases). Between the trimmed V and J ends, which lost 8 bases and 6 bases, there was a span of 11 bases. CDR3 length equals 12 residues. As DNA, the CDR3 is TGTGCCAGCCAGACAGGATTCAATGAGCAGTTCTTC. Its protein is CASQTGFNEQFF.

This sequence joins TRBV6-2 or TRBV6-3 and TRBJ1-1; TRBD1 matches 7 bases. V gave up 6 bases and J gave up 10 bases; unmatched junction bases: 8. Germline CDR1 MNHEY, CDR2 SVGEGT. CDR3 length: 12 residues. CDR3 residues: CASSQGQLAAFF. The CDR3 bases are TGTGCCAGCAGCCAGGGACAGCTGGCAGCTTTCTTT.

V gene TRBV7-3 combines with J gene TRBJ2-5, with 8 bases that match TRBD1. With V trimmed by 4 bases and J by 4 bases, 8 bases remained unmatched. There are 15 residues in the CDR3. Looked up from germline, CDR1 is SGHTA and CDR2 is FQGTGA. The CDR3 nucleotides are TGTGCCAGCAGCTACACAGGGGGAGTAGGAGAGACCCAGTACTTC. This codes for CASSYTGGVGETQYF.

The rearrangement links TRBV6-1 to TRBJ2-7; either TRBD1 or TRBD2 may supply D (5 bases each). Trimming removed 0 bases from V and 9 bases from J, with 18 bases in between. This CDR3 is built from 15 residues. CDR1 and CDR2 from the germline V gene are MNHNS and SASEGT. CDR3 sequence reads: CASSEALGARLLQYF. In nucleotides, the CDR3 is TGTGCCAGCAGTGAAGCGCTCGGGGCCCGCCTTTTGCAGTACTTC.

This clonotype has just a few counts. The CDR3: CSAARRNGGGYTF. The DNA of the CDR3 is TGCAGTGCTGCGCGACGAAACGGGGGGGGCTACACCTTC. This chain joins TRBV20-1 and TRBJ1-2; possible D gene TRBD1, 5 bases. V gave up 5 bases and J gave up 8 bases, with 18 bases separating them. From germline, CDR1 is DFQATT and CDR2 SNEGSKA (reference sequence). CDR3 length: 13 amino acids.

This clonotype appeared a few times. The J gene is TRBJ2-5, the V gene TRBV18, with 7 nucleotides matching TRBD2. This CDR3 contains 14 residues. Germline V CDR1 and CDR2: KGHSH, LQKENI. V lost 2 bases to trimming and J lost 6 bases; unmatched junction nucleotides: 6. The CDR3 is CASSPSAGEKTQYF. In DNA form, the CDR3 reads TGTGCCAGCTCACCATCGGCGGGAGAGAAGACCCAGTACTTC.

The V and J genes are TRBV27 and TRBJ2-5, with 16 bases identical to TRBD2. V was pared by 8 bases and J by 9 bases, with 12 bases of the junction left unmatched. This CDR3 contains 16 residues. CDR1 and CDR2 from the germline V gene are MNHEY and SMNVEV (reference sequence). CDR3 bases: TGTGCCAGCTCTCCCGGGACTAGCGGGGGGGGCAGGGCCCAGTACTTC. Its translation: CASSPGTSGGGRAQYF.